The clone carrying this TCR beta chain was observed a handful of times. The data belong to a study of CD8 T cells in Susac syndrome. Random-hexamer reverse transcription was applied to about 0.45 to 1 ug RNA. Amplification of TCR beta CDR3 across 54 Vbeta and 13 Jbeta was performed with immunoSEQ multiplex PCR. One entry per CDR3 protein results from TCRdb running MiXCR on the immunoSEQ multiplex PCR reads. The data contain around 280,000 distinct CDR3 sequences, approximately 84% of them seen just once; the ten biggest clones take up approximately 0.11%. The CDR3 consists of 16 residues. V was pared by 2 bases and J by 6 bases, with 8 bases of the junction left unmatched. CDR1 is MNHEY, CDR2 SVGAGI, per germline. Sequencing of TCR beta drew on CD8+ and CD4+ T cells from blood. The multiple sclerosis controls were treatment-naive patients affected by stable or active relapsing-remitting disease. Through negative isolation, CD4+ and CD8+ T cells were obtained, while TEMRA cells were enriched using FACS.

Sample: CD8+ T cells from PBMCs. This receptor was obtained from a human donor with multiple sclerosis. This chain uses TRBV6-5 with TRBJ2-1; 9 nucleotides align to TRBD1. The CDR3 bases are TGTGCCAGCAGTTACCTAACAGGGGGCCCCCCCAATGAGCAGTTCTTC. Translation: CASSYLTGGPPNEQFF.